One and the same sample provided the 21 T cell receptor beta chains below, sequenced in a study of blood T cells in healthy people across ages. With a J-beta primer mix and a sample-barcoded 5' primer, a second PCR ran about 6 to 11 cycles. TCRdb fed the 5' RACE reads into MiXCR, producing one record per CDR3 protein. The repertoire holds about 830,000 distinct CDR3 sequences, around 68% seen once, with about 30% in the top ten. The sample was blood. These receptors came from a man younger than 40 in good health.

Only one count was recorded for this clonotype. The chain joins TRBV6-5 to TRBJ2-1, with D tentatively TRBD2 (6 bases). There are 15 residues in the CDR3. The V end was cut by 7 bases, the J end by 7 bases, with 20 bases between. CDR1 and CDR2 (germline): MNHEY, SVGAGI. The CDR3 DNA sequence: TGTGCCAGCAACAAGAGAGGGAGGACATTAAATGAGCAGTTCTTC. It is translated as CASNKRGRTLNEQFF.

With respect to this clonotype: This may be a read error: a much more frequent sequence differs by one nucleotide. The chain employs TRBV3-1 and TRBJ2-1; 7 nucleotides align to TRBD2. Judging by the DNA end, TRBJ2-7 fits better; the J call may be wrong. Germline V gene data show CDR1 as LGHDT and CDR2 as YNNKEL (reference sequence). The CDR3 is 14 residues long. CDR3 protein: CAAAAGESGDEQYF. In DNA form, the CDR3 reads TGTGCCGCAGCGGCGGGGGAGTCGGGCGACGAGCAGTACTTC.

The chain employs TRBV15 and TRBJ2-1, with D possibly matching TRBD1 (6 bases). CDR1 and CDR2 (germline): LNHNV, YYDKDF (reference sequence). The CDR3 length is 15 residues. V was pared by 1 base and J by 7 bases, with 14 bases between. CDR3 sequence reads: CATSRGRTDPNEQFF. CDR3 in DNA: TGTGCCACCAGCAGAGGGAGGACAGATCCTAATGAGCAGTTCTTC.

This clonotype was counted a few times. V gene TRBV25-1 combines with J gene TRBJ2-1; 7 nucleotides line up with TRBD1. Germline V gene lookup returns CDR1 MGHDK and CDR2 SYGVNS. Trimming at V came to 6 bases and at J to 2 bases, leaving 4 bases not matched to a gene. The CDR3 sequence is 14 residues long. Here the CDR3 DNA reads TGTGCCAGCAGGGTTACAGGGGCCTACAATGAGCAGTTCTTC. Its protein is CASRVTGAYNEQFF. Full variable domain (missing parts from reference TRBV25-1 and TRBJ2-1): EADIYQTPRYLVIGTGKKITLECSQTMGHDKMYWYQQDPGMELHLIHYSYGVNSTEKGDLSSESTVSRIRTEHFPLTLESARPSHTSQYLCASRVTGAYNEQFFGPGTRLTVL.

Regarding this clonotype: Mismatch with germline at one junction end may stem from a read error. This sequence joins TRBV3-1 and TRBJ2-7; D possibly corresponds to TRBD1 (6 bases). Germline-derived CDR1 and CDR2 are LGHDT and YNNKEL (reference sequence). This CDR3 is 15 amino acids long. In DNA, the CDR3 is TGTGTCAGCAGCCAAGGACAGACGAACTCCTACGAGCAGTACTTC. Translating gives CVSSQGQTNSYEQYF.

This clonotype was seen more than once but under ten times. V gene TRBV5-1 combines with J gene TRBJ1-2; D gene ambiguous. The CDR3 is 16 amino acids. Per the germline V gene, CDR1 is SGHRS and CDR2 is YFSETQ. Trimming pared 0 bases from V and 0 bases from J, leaving 12 bases between. The chain's CDR3 is CASSLGRRTANYGYTF. As DNA, the CDR3 is TGCGCCAGCAGCTTGGGTCGGAGAACGGCTAACTATGGCTACACCTTC.

V is TRBV7-9 and J is TRBJ2-7; 7 bases align to TRBD1. The junction had 9 bases not matched to a gene; V was cut back by 5 bases and J by 5 bases. The germline V gene has CDR1 SEHNR and CDR2 FQNEAQ (reference sequence). The CDR3 is made up of 14 amino acids. The CDR3 region has the DNA TGTGCCAGCAGCCCGACAGGGAGCCTTGACGAGCAGTACTTC. Its translation: CASSPTGSLDEQYF.

V and J are TRBV13 and TRBJ2-4; D perhaps matches TRBD2 (6 bases). Matching the DNA end better, TRBJ2-7 makes the J call doubtful. The CDR3 is made up of 16 amino acids. Germline V CDR1 and CDR2: PRHDT, FYEKMQ (reference sequence). CDR3 bases: TGTGCCAGCAGCAACGTTGAAGGACTACCCATCTACGAGCAGTACTTC. Translation: CASSNVEGLPIYEQYF.

This clonotype turned up a few times. This chain joins TRBV4-3 and TRBJ2-1; weak D call: TRBD2 (5 bases). V gave up 0 bases and J gave up 7 bases, with 19 bases separating them. Germline CDR1 reads LGHNA; CDR2 reads YSLEER. The CDR3 contains 17 residues. CDR3 protein: CASSQDQYGVDRNEQFF. Here the CDR3 DNA reads TGCGCCAGCAGCCAAGATCAATACGGGGTGGACCGAAATGAGCAGTTCTTC.

This clonotype was counted many times. This rearrangement joins TRBV27 to TRBJ1-2; D is ambiguous. The CDR3 is 13 amino acids. Germline V gene lookup returns CDR1 MNHEY and CDR2 SMNVEV (reference sequence). The ends were cut back, 2 bases at V and 2 bases at J, with 6 bases in the middle. CDR3 in DNA: TGTGCCAGCAGTTTAACGGTCAACTATGGCTACACCTTC. It yields the protein CASSLTVNYGYTF.

The chain combines TRBV12-3 or TRBV12-4 with TRBJ1-4, with no clear D. Trimming stripped 3 bases from V and 8 bases from J, with 13 bases between. There are 14 residues in the CDR3. CDR3 in amino acids: CASSFVSPGEKLFF. CDR3 coding DNA: TGTGCCAGCAGTTTCGTCTCCCCTGGGGAAAAACTGTTTTTT.

This chain uses TRBV5-1 with TRBJ1-1; TRBD1 aligns across 7 bases. Germline CDR1 is SGHRS and CDR2 is YFSETQ. The CDR3 covers 14 residues. The J segment lost 1 base and the V segment lost 3 bases, leaving 3 bases of the junction unmatched. The chain's CDR3 is CASSSDRENTEAFF. CDR3 coding DNA: TGCGCCAGCAGCTCCGACAGGGAGAACACTGAAGCTTTCTTT.

The J gene is TRBJ2-2, the V gene TRBV29-1, with a tentative D call TRBD1 (6 bases). CDR1 and CDR2 (germline): SQVTM, ANQGSEA. The CDR3 has 15 residues. V gave up 6 bases and J gave up 4 bases, with 18 bases separating them. The CDR3 sequence is CSVIGAGESTGELFF. The DNA of the CDR3 is TGCAGCGTCATCGGTGCAGGGGAGAGCACCGGGGAGCTGTTTTTT.

The chain is built from TRBV28 and TRBJ2-3; maybe TRBD1 (5 bases). Trimming pared 2 bases from V and 6 bases from J, leaving 12 bases between. Germline CDR1 is MDHEN and CDR2 is SYDVKM. CDR3 size: 14 residues. CDR3 in DNA: TGTGCCAGCAGTTTAAACGGACACTTGGATACGCAGTATTTT. Its protein is CASSLNGHLDTQYF.

The CDR3 is CASSFYRGGNTGELFF. CDR3 nucleotides: TGTGCCAGCAGTTTCTACAGGGGAGGGAACACCGGGGAGCTGTTTTTT. This rearrangement joins TRBV27 to TRBJ2-2, with D possibly being TRBD1 (7 bases). The CDR3 is made up of 16 amino acids. Germline lookup yields CDR1 MNHEY and CDR2 SMNVEV (reference sequence). The V gene lost 3 bases and the J gene lost 1 base, with 12 bases spanning the gap.

J is TRBJ2-7 and V is TRBV6-6, with TRBD1 matching 7 bases. The J call may be mistaken, given a closer DNA end match to TRBJ2-5. Germline CDR1 reads MNHNY; CDR2 reads SVGAGI (reference sequence). The CDR3 contains 14 residues. The CDR3 is CASSWTGLGETQYF. CDR3 in DNA: TGTGCCAGCAGCTGGACAGGCTTAGGAGAGACCCAGTACTTC.

Only one count was recorded for this clonotype. The V and J genes are TRBV10-2 and TRBJ1-2; the D is unclear. The V end was cut by 2 bases, the J end by 4 bases, with 8 bases between. The CDR3 has 13 amino acids. Germline CDR1 WSHSY, CDR2 SAAADI. The CDR3 DNA reads as TGCGCCAGCAGTGAGATGTGGGGCTATGGCTACACCTTC. This translates into CASSEMWGYGYTF.

The chain combines TRBV7-6 with TRBJ2-5; 10 bases line up with TRBD1. Germline CDR1 and CDR2: SGHVS and FNYEAQ. The CDR3 extends over 16 amino acids. J was trimmed by 5 bases and V by 0 bases; bases with no gene match: 6. CDR3 region: CASSLAGQGSLETQYF. The CDR3, as DNA: TGTGCCAGCAGCTTAGCGGGACAGGGGTCGTTGGAGACCCAGTACTTC.

V and J are TRBV12-3 or TRBV12-4 and TRBJ2-3, with D possibly called TRBD1 or TRBD2 (5 bases each). With 1 base removed from V and 2 bases from J, the gap between germline ends came to 16 bases. The CDR3 covers 17 residues. In DNA form, the CDR3 reads TGTGCCAGCAGTTTAGGGGGGATGACAGCTTTCACAGATACGCAGTATTTT. It specifies CASSLGGMTAFTDTQYF.

CDR3 coding DNA: TGTGCCAGCAGCTCTGGGGGACAGCCCCGCTATGGCTACACCTTC. It translates to CASSSGGQPRYGYTF. J is TRBJ1-2 and V is TRBV3-1; 7 nucleotides line up with TRBD1. This CDR3 comprises 15 residues. Trimming at V came to 5 bases and at J to 4 bases, leaving 10 bases not matched to a gene. From germline, CDR1 is LGHDT and CDR2 YNNKEL (reference sequence).

The chain employs TRBV6-2 or TRBV6-3 and TRBJ1-5; D gene uncertain. There are 14 residues in the CDR3. Trimming removed 2 bases at V and 5 bases at J, with 10 bases between. The germline gives CDR1 MNHEY, CDR2 SVGEGT. The CDR3 region is CASSYEAYYQPQHF. The CDR3 nucleotides are TGTGCCAGCAGTTACGAGGCTTATTATCAGCCCCAGCATTTT.